A single sample gave rise to the 29 T cell receptor beta chains below, sequenced in a study of cytomegalovirus exposure and HLA in healthy donors. PCR involved 60 Vbeta and 13 Jbeta primers. The assay was immunoSEQ multiplex PCR, and TCRdb's table has in-frame clones only and misses some. The repertoire holds over 100,000 clones, with roughly 78% as singletons. Sequenced input: PBMCs. The receptor set was obtained from a young woman in good health and CMV-seropositive.

The chain has TRBV6-6 and TRBJ1-1, with D possibly being TRBD1 (5 bases). The CDR3 is 13 amino acids. CDR1 is MNHNY, CDR2 SVGAGI, per germline (reference sequence). Trimming left V 1 base short and J 4 bases short, with 7 bases between. The CDR3, as DNA: TGTGCCAGCAGTTACTACGGGGGCACTGAAGCTTTCTTT. Translating gives CASSYYGGTEAFF.

This clone was picked up a small number of times. The chain uses TRBV25-1 and TRBJ1-2; D is possibly TRBD1 (6 bases). Germline loops: CDR1 MGHDK, CDR2 SYGVNS. Trimming shortened V by 2 bases and J by 6 bases, and 10 bases separated the two germline ends. This CDR3 has 13 amino acids. CDR3 nucleotides: TGTGCCAGCAGTGAAAGAGGGGGAGATGGCTACACCTTC. Amino acid sequence: CASSERGGDGYTF.

The rearrangement links TRBV7-2 to TRBJ1-5; unclear D gene. This CDR3 has 14 residues. Germline CDR1 reads SGHTA; CDR2 reads FQGNSA. V was trimmed by 2 bases and J by 0 bases, leaving 5 bases between them. The CDR3 is CASSLRDSNQPQHF. The DNA for the CDR3 is TGTGCCAGCAGCTTAAGAGATAGCAATCAGCCCCAGCATTTT.

The rearrangement uses TRBV5-1 and TRBJ1-2; tentative D call: TRBD1 (5 bases). This CDR3 has 15 residues. V gave up 0 bases and J gave up 3 bases, with 12 bases separating them. Germline CDR1 SGHRS, CDR2 YFSETQ. The CDR3 here is CASSLEPGNYYGYTF. In nucleotides, the CDR3 is TGCGCCAGCAGCTTGGAGCCAGGGAATTACTATGGCTACACCTTC.

This chain uses TRBV7-2 with TRBJ2-4, with TRBD1 matching over 9 bases. V gave up 1 base and J gave up 3 bases; unmatched junction bases: 4. The length of the CDR3 is 16 residues. Germline CDR1 is SGHTA and CDR2 is FQGNSA. DNA for the CDR3: TGTGCCAGCAGCTTAGGGACAGGGGTGGGCAAAAACATTCAGTACTTC. Its translation: CASSLGTGVGKNIQYF.

The CDR3 region has the DNA TGTGCCAGCAGTTACGGGACTACCCAAGAGACCCAGTACTTC. It encodes CASSYGTTQETQYF. This chain links TRBV6-5 with TRBJ2-5; TRBD2 matches 7 bases. This CDR3 region has 14 residues. Germline CDR1 and CDR2: MNHEY and SVGAGI. V was pared by 2 bases and J by 1 base, with 1 base of the junction left unmatched.

The rearrangement uses TRBV5-5 and TRBJ2-7; D call uncertain. The germline V gene encodes CDR1 SGHKS and CDR2 YYEKEE (reference sequence). V shed 0 bases and J shed 2 bases, with 9 bases lying between them. CDR3 size: 14 residues. In DNA form, the CDR3 reads TGTGCCAGCAGCTTGGGGGCCTTCCCCTACGAGCAGTACTTC. The encoded protein is CASSLGAFPYEQYF. Complete variable domain (other parts from reference TRBV5-5 and TRBJ2-7): DAGVTQSPTHLIKTRGQQVTLRCSPISGHKSVSWYQQVLGQGPQFIFQYYEKEERGRGNFPDRFSARQFPNYSSELNVNALLLGDSALYLCASSLGAFPYEQYFGPGTRLTVT.

This chain connects TRBV7-2 to TRBJ1-3; 8 nucleotides agree with TRBD1. Germline lookup yields CDR1 SGHTA and CDR2 FQGNSA. J gave up 4 bases and V 3 bases, and 2 bases lay outside the gene matches. The CDR3 sequence is 14 residues long. This CDR3 is CASSFWTGGNTIYF. CDR3 nucleotide sequence: TGTGCCAGCAGCTTCTGGACAGGGGGAAACACCATATATTTT.

This chain uses TRBV19 with TRBJ1-1; 9 positions agree with TRBD1. Germline CDR1 is LNHDA and CDR2 is SQIVND (reference sequence). V was clipped by 7 bases and J by 5 bases; unmatched bases: 11. The CDR3 spans 15 residues. The CDR3 is CASTSQGALQTEAFF. CDR3 nucleotide sequence: TGTGCCAGTACCTCACAGGGGGCGTTGCAGACTGAAGCTTTCTTT. The full variable domain, with the rest looked up from reference TRBV19 and TRBJ1-1, is DGGITQSPKYLFRKEGQNVTLSCEQNLNHDAMYWYRQDPGQGLRLIYYSQIVNDFQKGDIAEGYSVSREKKESFPLTVTSAQKNPTAFYLCASTSQGALQTEAFFGQGTRLTVV.

The CDR3 nucleotides read TGTGCCATCAGCTTGGGACAGGGGACGGCAAGTGGCCCAGCTTTCTTT. Translation: CAISLGQGTASGPAFF. This chain connects TRBV10-3 to TRBJ1-1; 10 nucleotides match TRBD1. The CDR3 contains 16 residues. In germline, CDR1 is ENHRY, CDR2 SYGVKD. Trimming cost V 6 bases and J 10 bases; bases outside gene matches: 17.

The chain joins TRBV7-2 to TRBJ2-7, with 9 positions matching TRBD2. V lost 4 bases to trimming and J lost 6 bases; unmatched junction nucleotides: 10. Germline V gene lookup returns CDR1 SGHTA and CDR2 FQGNSA. The CDR3 contains 15 residues. CDR3 DNA sequence: TGTGCCAGCAGCTCGAGGGGCGGGGGGGCCCTCGAGCAGTACTTC. Translating gives CASSSRGGGALEQYF.

The gene calls are TRBV28 and TRBJ1-6; D is undetermined. Germline loops: CDR1 MDHEN, CDR2 SYDVKM. Trimming stripped 5 bases from V and 7 bases from J, with 15 bases between. The CDR3 runs 15 residues. The CDR3 region is CASSATATLNSPLHF. DNA of the CDR3: TGTGCCAGCAGTGCAACAGCCACACTCAATTCACCCCTCCACTTT.

The genes are TRBV9 and TRBJ2-5; 12 bases line up with TRBD2. The CDR3 is 16 amino acids. Germline-derived CDR1 and CDR2 are SGDLS and YYNGEE. The V gene end was trimmed by 0 bases and the J gene end by 2 bases; junction bases not matched to a gene: 2. CDR3 residues: CASSVGTSGNQETQYF. The CDR3 DNA reads as TGTGCCAGCAGCGTAGGGACTAGCGGGAATCAAGAGACCCAGTACTTC. Based on the CDR3 plus reference TRBV9 and TRBJ2-5, the full variable domain is DSGVTQTPKHLITATGQRVTLRCSPRSGDLSVYWYQQSLDQGLQFLIQYYNGEERAKGNILERFSAQQFPDLHSELNLSSLELGDSALYFCASSVGTSGNQETQYFGPGTRLLVL.

A remark on this clone: Compared with germline, one end of the junction differs, possibly owing to a read error. The chain joins TRBV9 to TRBJ2-3; D not certain. The CDR3 is 14 residues long. Germline V CDR1 and CDR2: SGDLS, YYNGEE. The CDR3 protein is CASNVDSGTDTQYF. CDR3 coding DNA: TGTGCCAGCAACGTAGATTCAGGCACAGATACGCAGTATTTT. The full variable domain, with the rest looked up from reference TRBV9 and TRBJ2-3, is DSGVTQTPKHLITATGQRVTLRCSPRSGDLSVYWYQQSLDQGLQFLIQYYNGEERAKGNILERFSAQQFPDLHSELNLSSLELGDSALYFCASNVDSGTDTQYFGPGTRLTVL.

This clone was counted a few times. The V and J genes are TRBV4-2 and TRBJ1-2, with unresolved D. The V and J ends lost 4 bases and 8 bases respectively, with 11 bases between them. The CDR3 sequence is 12 residues long. Germline V gene sequence: CDR1 LGHNA, CDR2 YNFKEQ. The chain's CDR3 is CASSLPREGYTF. The CDR3 DNA follows: TGTGCCAGCAGCCTACCACGGGAGGGCTACACCTTC.

The gene calls are TRBV19 and TRBJ1-1; the match to TRBD1 covers 9 bases. J lost 5 bases, V lost 6 bases, and 7 bases had no gene match. This CDR3 has 14 amino acids. Germline assignment: CDR1 LNHDA and CDR2 SQIVND (reference sequence). The chain's CDR3 is CASRAQGAGTEAFF. The CDR3 coding sequence is TGTGCCAGTAGAGCACAGGGGGCGGGGACTGAAGCTTTCTTT.

This chain links TRBV19 with TRBJ1-6; no clear D gene. Trimming shortened V by 1 base and J by 0 bases, and 4 bases separated the two germline ends. The germline V gene has CDR1 LNHDA and CDR2 SQIVND (reference sequence). The CDR3 is 15 residues long. This CDR3 reads CASSIASSYNSPLHF. DNA of the CDR3: TGTGCCAGTAGTATAGCCAGCTCCTATAATTCACCCCTCCACTTT. The variable domain in full, with the rest retrieved from reference TRBV19 and TRBJ1-6, is DGGITQSPKYLFRKEGQNVTLSCEQNLNHDAMYWYRQDPGQGLRLIYYSQIVNDFQKGDIAEGYSVSREKKESFPLTVTSAQKNPTAFYLCASSIASSYNSPLHFGNGTRLTVT.

The chain recombines TRBV7-7 with TRBJ2-2; 8 nucleotides line up with TRBD2. The V gene's germline CDR1 is SSHAT and CDR2 FNYEAQ (reference sequence). With V trimmed by 5 bases and J by 6 bases, 8 bases remained unmatched. The CDR3 has 15 residues. CDR3 sequence (DNA): TGTGCCAGCAGCCCCTCCGGACTAGCTGCCGGGGAGCTGTTTTTT. Translation gives CASSPSGLAAGELFF. The variable domain in full, completed from reference TRBV7-7 and TRBJ2-2, reads GAGVSQSPRYKVTKRGQDVTLRCDPISSHATLYWYQQALGQGPEFLTYFNYEAQPDKSGLPSDRFSAERPEGSISTLTIQRTEQRDSAMYRCASSPSGLAAGELFFGEGSRLTVL.

The genes are TRBV5-1 and TRBJ2-3; 9 bases agree with TRBD2. Germline V CDR1 and CDR2: SGHRS, YFSETQ. Trimming cost V 0 bases and J 5 bases; bases outside gene matches: 7. The CDR3 length is 16 residues. The CDR3 bases are TGCGCCAGCAGCTTGGACGCGGGGGGGCCGGTAGATACGCAGTATTTT. Protein: CASSLDAGGPVDTQYF.

This sequence joins TRBV5-1 and TRBJ1-5, with 8 bases identical to TRBD1. V lost 4 bases and J lost 7; bases outside the gene matches: 10. The CDR3 is 15 amino acids. The V gene's germline CDR1 is SGHRS and CDR2 YFSETQ. Written as DNA, the CDR3 is TGCGCCAGCAGCCCACAGGGGGGCAGCGAACAGCCCCAGCATTTT. Translation: CASSPQGGSEQPQHF.

V is TRBV5-1 and J is TRBJ2-2; 9 bases are shared with TRBD1. The length of the CDR3 is 15 residues. V was clipped by 0 bases and J by 7 bases; unmatched bases: 4. CDR1 is SGHRS and CDR2 is YFSETQ in the germline V gene. The DNA for the CDR3 is TGCGCCAGCAGCTTGGGGGACAGGGAGAACGGGGAGCTGTTTTTT. Its translation: CASSLGDRENGELFF.

The genes are TRBV7-9 and TRBJ1-2; D call uncertain. V was trimmed by 7 bases and J by 8 bases, leaving 17 bases between them. From germline, CDR1 is SEHNR and CDR2 FQNEAQ (reference sequence). This CDR3 contains 13 residues. This CDR3 is CASNMAGAGGYTF. The CDR3 nucleotides are TGTGCCAGCAACATGGCGGGCGCGGGGGGCTACACCTTC.

This clone was found once. This sequence joins TRBV30 and TRBJ1-6, with D possibly being TRBD1 (5 bases). The germline CDR1 and CDR2 sequences are GTSNPN and SVGIG (reference sequence). Trimming stripped 7 bases from V and 9 bases from J, with 13 bases between. CDR3 length: 12 amino acids. Here the CDR3 reads CAFRDFGSPLHF. CDR3 coding DNA: TGTGCCTTCCGGGACTTTGGTTCACCCCTCCACTTT.

The gene calls are TRBV28 and TRBJ2-1; 7 positions match TRBD2. CDR1 and CDR2 from the germline V gene are MDHEN and SYDVKM. V gave up 5 bases and J gave up 3 bases; unmatched junction bases: 4. The CDR3 has 14 residues. CDR3 in DNA: TGTGCCAGCAGTCGGGGGGACCTCTACAATGAGCAGTTCTTC. It yields the protein CASSRGDLYNEQFF.

DNA for the CDR3: TGTGCCAGCAGCCCGGGACTAGCGTGGGAGCAGTACTTC. This encodes CASSPGLAWEQYF. This chain joins TRBV5-4 and TRBJ2-7, with 10 bases fitting TRBD2. The CDR3 is 13 amino acids. Germline V CDR1 and CDR2: SGHNT, YYREEE (reference sequence). The ends lost 4 bases at V and 7 bases at J; junction bases unmatched: 5. Supplemented by reference TRBV5-4 and TRBJ2-7, the full variable domain reads ETGVTQSPTHLIKTRGQQVTLRCSSQSGHNTVSWYQQALGQGPQFIFQYYREEENGRGNFPPRFSGLQFPNYSSELNVNALELDDSALYLCASSPGLAWEQYFGPGTRLTVT.

The chain recombines TRBV5-1 with TRBJ2-2; 9 bases fit TRBD2. The CDR3 spans 16 residues. The V gene end was trimmed by 6 bases and the J gene end by 7 bases; junction bases not matched to a gene: 13. Germline values: CDR1 SGHRS, CDR2 YFSETQ. The CDR3 DNA reads as TGCGCCAGCACCCAGGACGGTAGCGGGGGCGTCGGGGAGCTGTTTTTT. Residues: CASTQDGSGGVGELFF.

This chain uses TRBV5-4 with TRBJ2-3, with 8 nucleotides matching TRBD1. Germline V gene lookup returns CDR1 SGHNT and CDR2 YYREEE (reference sequence). After removal of 1 base from V and 6 bases from J, the junction contained 1 base not matched to a gene. The CDR3 length is 13 residues. CDR3 loop: CASSLWTGDTQYF. In DNA, the CDR3 is TGTGCCAGCAGCTTGTGGACAGGGGATACGCAGTATTTT.

This clone was seen just once. The genes are TRBV14 and TRBJ2-1, with TRBD1 identical over 7 bases. Per germline, CDR1 SGHDN and CDR2 FVKESK. V lost 4 bases to trimming and J lost 9 bases; unmatched junction nucleotides: 6. The CDR3 contains 13 residues. CDR3 bases: TGTGCCAGCAGCCCGACAGGGATCAGTGAGCAGTTCTTC. Amino acids: CASSPTGISEQFF. Looking up the rest from reference TRBV14 and TRBJ2-1 gives the full variable domain: EAGVTQFPSHSVIEKGQTVTLRCDPISGHDNLYWYRRVMGKEIKFLLHFVKESKQDESGMPNNRFLAERTGGTYSTLKVQPAELEDSGVYFCASSPTGISEQFFGPGTRLTVL.

This chain links TRBV15 with TRBJ1-2; maybe TRBD1 (5 bases). V was pared by 4 bases and J by 8 bases, with 8 bases between. The germline CDR1 and CDR2 sequences are LNHNV and YYDKDF (reference sequence). The CDR3 is 11 residues long. CDR3 protein: CATSMGGGYTF. The CDR3 DNA reads TGTGCCACCAGCATGGGGGGGGGCTACACCTTC.